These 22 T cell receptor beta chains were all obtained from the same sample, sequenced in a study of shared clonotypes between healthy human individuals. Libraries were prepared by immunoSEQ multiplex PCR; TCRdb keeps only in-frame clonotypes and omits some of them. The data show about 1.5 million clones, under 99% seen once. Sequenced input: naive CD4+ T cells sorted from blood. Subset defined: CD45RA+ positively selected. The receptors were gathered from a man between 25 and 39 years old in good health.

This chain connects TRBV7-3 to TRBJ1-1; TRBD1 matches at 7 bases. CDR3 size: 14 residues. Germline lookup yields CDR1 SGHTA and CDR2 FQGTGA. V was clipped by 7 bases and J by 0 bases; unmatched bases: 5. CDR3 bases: TGTGCCAGCAAACTGGACAGGATGAACACTGAAGCTTTCTTT. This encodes CASKLDRMNTEAFF.

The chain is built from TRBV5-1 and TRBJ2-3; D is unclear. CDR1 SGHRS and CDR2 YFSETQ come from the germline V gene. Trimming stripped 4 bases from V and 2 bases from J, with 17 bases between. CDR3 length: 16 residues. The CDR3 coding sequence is TGCGCCAGCAGCGTCTTAACCGGAAGAGACACAGATACGCAGTATTTT. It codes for CASSVLTGRDTDTQYF. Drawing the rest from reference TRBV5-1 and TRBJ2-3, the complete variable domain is KAGVTQTPRYLIKTRGQQVTLSCSPISGHRSVSWYQQTPGQGLQFLFEYFSETQRNKGNFPGRFSGRQFSNSRSEMNVSTLELGDSALYLCASSVLTGRDTDTQYFGPGTRLTVL.

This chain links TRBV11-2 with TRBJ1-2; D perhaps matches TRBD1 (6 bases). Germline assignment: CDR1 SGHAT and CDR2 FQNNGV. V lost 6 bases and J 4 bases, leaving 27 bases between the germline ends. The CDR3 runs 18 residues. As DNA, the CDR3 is TGTGCCAGCAGATTTGGAGCGGTGGGGGGCCCCGCTTCCTATGGCTACACCTTC. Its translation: CASRFGAVGGPASYGYTF.

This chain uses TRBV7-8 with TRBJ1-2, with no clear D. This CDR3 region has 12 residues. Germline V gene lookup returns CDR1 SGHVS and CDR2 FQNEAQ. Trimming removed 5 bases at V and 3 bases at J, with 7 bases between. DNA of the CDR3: TGTGCCAGCAGCGACCTCGACTATGGCTACACCTTC. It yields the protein CASSDLDYGYTF. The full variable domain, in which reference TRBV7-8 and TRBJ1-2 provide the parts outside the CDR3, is GAGVSQSPRYKVAKRGQDVALRCDPISGHVSLFWYQQALGQGPEFLTYFQNEAQLDKSGLPSDRFFAERPEGSVSTLKIQRTQQEDSAVYLCASSDLDYGYTFGSGTRLTVV.

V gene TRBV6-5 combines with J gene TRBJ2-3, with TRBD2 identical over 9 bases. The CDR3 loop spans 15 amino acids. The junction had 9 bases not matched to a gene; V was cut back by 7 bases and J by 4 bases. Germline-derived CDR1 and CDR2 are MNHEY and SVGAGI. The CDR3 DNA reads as TGTGCCAGCATGTTAGCGGGAGAGGGCGCAGATACGCAGTATTTT. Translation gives CASMLAGEGADTQYF.

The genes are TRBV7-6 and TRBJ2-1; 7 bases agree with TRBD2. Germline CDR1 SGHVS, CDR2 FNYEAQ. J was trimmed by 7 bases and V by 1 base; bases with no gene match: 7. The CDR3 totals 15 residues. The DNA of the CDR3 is TGTGCCAGCAGCTTAGATTGGCGGGAGAGGAATGAGCAGTTCTTC. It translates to CASSLDWRERNEQFF.

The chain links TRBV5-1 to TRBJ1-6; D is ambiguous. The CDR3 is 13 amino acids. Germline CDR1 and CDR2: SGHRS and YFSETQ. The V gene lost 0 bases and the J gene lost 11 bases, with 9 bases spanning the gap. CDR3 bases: TGCGCCAGCAGCTTGGGAGACGGTCCACCCCTCCACTTT. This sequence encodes CASSLGDGPPLHF.

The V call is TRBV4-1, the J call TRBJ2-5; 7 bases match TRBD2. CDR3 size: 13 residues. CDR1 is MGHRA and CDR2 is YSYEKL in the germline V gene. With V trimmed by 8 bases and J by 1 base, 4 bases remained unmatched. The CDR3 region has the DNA TGCGCCAGCCGTAGCGGGTTCCAAGAGACCCAGTACTTC. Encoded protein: CASRSGFQETQYF.

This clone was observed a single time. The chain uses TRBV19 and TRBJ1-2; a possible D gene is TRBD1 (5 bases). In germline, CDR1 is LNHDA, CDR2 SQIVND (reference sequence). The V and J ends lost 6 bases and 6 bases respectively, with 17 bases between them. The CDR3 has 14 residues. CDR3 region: CASRLGTPRNGYTF. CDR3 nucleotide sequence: TGTGCCAGTAGACTCGGGACCCCTCGAAATGGCTACACCTTC.

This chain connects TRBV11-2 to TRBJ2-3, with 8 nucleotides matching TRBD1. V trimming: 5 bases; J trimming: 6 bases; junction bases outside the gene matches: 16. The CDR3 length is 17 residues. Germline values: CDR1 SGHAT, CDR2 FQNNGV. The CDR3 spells CASSKPQGVGSLDTQYF. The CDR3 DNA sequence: TGTGCCAGCAGCAAACCACAGGGGGTTGGCAGTTTGGATACGCAGTATTTT.

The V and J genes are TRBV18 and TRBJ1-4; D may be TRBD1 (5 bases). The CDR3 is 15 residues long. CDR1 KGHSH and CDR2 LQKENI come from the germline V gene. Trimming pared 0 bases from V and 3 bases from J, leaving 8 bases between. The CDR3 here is CASSPPGLANEKLFF. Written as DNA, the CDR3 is TGTGCCAGCTCACCACCGGGGCTCGCTAATGAAAAACTGTTTTTT.

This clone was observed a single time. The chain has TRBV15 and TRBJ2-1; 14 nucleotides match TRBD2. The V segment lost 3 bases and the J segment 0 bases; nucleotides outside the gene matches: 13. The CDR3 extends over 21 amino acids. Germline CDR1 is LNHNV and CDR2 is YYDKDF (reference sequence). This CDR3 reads CATSSDRRLAGGRSSYNEQFF. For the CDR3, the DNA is TGTGCCACCAGCAGTGACCGCCGACTAGCGGGAGGGAGGAGCTCCTACAATGAGCAGTTCTTC.

Written as DNA, the CDR3 is TGCGCCAGCGAGACAGGGTCCCCCAGCGGGAGGGCCTCCTACGAGCAGTACTTC. Protein product: CASETGSPSGRASYEQYF. The rearrangement joins TRBV10-2 to TRBJ2-7; 10 nucleotides line up with TRBD2. Trimming cost V 8 bases and J 0 bases; bases outside gene matches: 16. Germline assignment: CDR1 WSHSY and CDR2 SAAADI. The CDR3 has 18 amino acids.

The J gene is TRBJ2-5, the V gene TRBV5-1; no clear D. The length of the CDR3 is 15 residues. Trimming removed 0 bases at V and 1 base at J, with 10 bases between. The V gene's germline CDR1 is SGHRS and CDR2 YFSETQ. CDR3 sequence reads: CASSLAERPQETQYF. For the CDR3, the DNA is TGCGCCAGCAGCTTGGCTGAAAGACCCCAAGAGACCCAGTACTTC.

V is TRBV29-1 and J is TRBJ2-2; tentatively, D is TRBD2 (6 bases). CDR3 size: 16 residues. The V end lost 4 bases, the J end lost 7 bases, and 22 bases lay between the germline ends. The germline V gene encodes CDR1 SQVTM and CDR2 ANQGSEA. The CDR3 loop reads CSVGVSAGGMGGELFF. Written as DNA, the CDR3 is TGCAGCGTTGGAGTATCAGCCGGCGGGATGGGCGGGGAGCTGTTTTTT.

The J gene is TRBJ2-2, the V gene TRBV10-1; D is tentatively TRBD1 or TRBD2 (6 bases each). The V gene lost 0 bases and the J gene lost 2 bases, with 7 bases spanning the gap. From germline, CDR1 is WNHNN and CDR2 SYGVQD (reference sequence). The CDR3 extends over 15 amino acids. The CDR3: CASSESGGNTGELFF. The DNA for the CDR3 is TGCGCCAGCAGTGAGTCCGGGGGCAACACCGGGGAGCTGTTTTTT.

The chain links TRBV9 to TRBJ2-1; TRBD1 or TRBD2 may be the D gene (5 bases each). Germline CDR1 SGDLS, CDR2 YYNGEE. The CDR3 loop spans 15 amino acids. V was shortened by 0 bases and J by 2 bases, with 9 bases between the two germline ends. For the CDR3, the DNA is TGTGCCAGCAGCGTAGTGGGGGACGCCTACAATGAGCAGTTCTTC. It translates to CASSVVGDAYNEQFF.

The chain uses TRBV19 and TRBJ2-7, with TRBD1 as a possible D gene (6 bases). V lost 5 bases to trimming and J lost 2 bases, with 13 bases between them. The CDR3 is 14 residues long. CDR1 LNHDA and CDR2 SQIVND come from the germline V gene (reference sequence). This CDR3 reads CASSSPGETYEQYF. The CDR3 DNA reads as TGTGCCAGTAGTTCACCAGGGGAAACCTACGAGCAGTACTTC.

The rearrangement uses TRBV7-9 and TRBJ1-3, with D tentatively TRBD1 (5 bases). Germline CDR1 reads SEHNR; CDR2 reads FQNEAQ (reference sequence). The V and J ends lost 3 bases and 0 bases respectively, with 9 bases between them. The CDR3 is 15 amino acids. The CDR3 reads CASSFARDSGNTIYF. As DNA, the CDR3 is TGTGCCAGCAGCTTCGCCAGGGACTCTGGAAACACCATATATTTT.

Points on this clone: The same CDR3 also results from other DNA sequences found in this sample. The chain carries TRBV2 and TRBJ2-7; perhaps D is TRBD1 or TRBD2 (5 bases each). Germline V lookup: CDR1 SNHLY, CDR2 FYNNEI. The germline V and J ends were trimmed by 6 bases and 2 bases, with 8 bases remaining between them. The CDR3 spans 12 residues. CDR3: CASSREPYEQYF. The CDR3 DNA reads TGTGCCAGCAGCAGGGAGCCCTACGAGCAGTACTTC.

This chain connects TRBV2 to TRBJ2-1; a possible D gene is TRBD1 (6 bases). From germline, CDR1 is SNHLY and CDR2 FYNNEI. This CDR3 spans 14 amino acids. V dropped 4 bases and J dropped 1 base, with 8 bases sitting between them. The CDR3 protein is CASSGQASYNEQFF. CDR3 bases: TGTGCCAGCAGTGGACAGGCTTCCTACAATGAGCAGTTCTTC.

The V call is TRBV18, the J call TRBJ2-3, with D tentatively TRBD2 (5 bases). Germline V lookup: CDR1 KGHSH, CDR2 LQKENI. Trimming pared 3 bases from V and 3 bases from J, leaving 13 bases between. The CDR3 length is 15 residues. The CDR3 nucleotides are TGTGCCAGCTCACCTAGCACACGGGATACAGATACGCAGTATTTT. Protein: CASSPSTRDTDTQYF.